These 12 T cell receptor beta chains were sequenced from one sample in a study of CD8+ T cells in alopecia areata. Reverse transcription of extracted RNA yielded cDNA, which provided the sequencing template. Only in-frame clones appear in the TCRdb table, and some are missing; sequencing was by immunoSEQ multiplex PCR. This sample has roughly 210,000 clones, with roughly 44% found just once. Treatment of the sample: oral pan-JAK inhibitor, 5-10 mg twice daily. The sequencing used CD4+ T cells sorted from blood, collected at approximately week 39, from a patient treated with tofacitinib. These receptor sequences come from a human donor with alopecia areata.

The genes are TRBV19 and TRBJ2-5; D may be TRBD2 (5 bases). The CDR3 has 14 amino acids. Per germline, CDR1 LNHDA and CDR2 SQIVND (reference sequence). V was cut by 5 bases and J by 5 bases, with 15 bases left in between. The CDR3 spells CASSPGPSGETQYF. CDR3 DNA sequence: TGTGCCAGTAGTCCCGGCCCCTCGGGGGAGACCCAGTACTTC.

V is TRBV15 and J is TRBJ2-3; tentatively, D is TRBD2 (5 bases). Trimming took off 0 bases at V and 4 bases at J, with 8 bases between the two ends. CDR3 size: 14 residues. Germline V gene lookup returns CDR1 LNHNV and CDR2 YYDKDF (reference sequence). The CDR3 DNA sequence: TGTGCCACCAGCAGAGACGGGAAGGCAGATACGCAGTATTTT. Its protein is CATSRDGKADTQYF.

The chain recombines TRBV9 with TRBJ2-5, with 10 bases that match TRBD2. Germline V gene data show CDR1 as SGDLS and CDR2 as YYNGEE. Unmatched junction bases numbered 6, after V lost 0 bases and J lost 7 bases. The CDR3 is 15 amino acids. The CDR3 reads CASSVGQREGRTQYF. The DNA of the CDR3 is TGTGCCAGCAGCGTAGGCCAGCGGGAGGGCCGGACCCAGTACTTC. The variable domain in full, with the rest retrieved from reference TRBV9 and TRBJ2-5, is DSGVTQTPKHLITATGQRVTLRCSPRSGDLSVYWYQQSLDQGLQFLIQYYNGEERAKGNILERFSAQQFPDLHSELNLSSLELGDSALYFCASSVGQREGRTQYFGPGTRLLVL.

A few counts support this clone. V and J are TRBV7-9 and TRBJ2-3; a possible D gene is TRBD2 (6 bases). In germline, CDR1 is SEHNR, CDR2 FQNEAQ (reference sequence). The length of the CDR3 is 14 residues. V lost 4 bases and J lost 5, with 13 bases in between. The CDR3 protein is CASSSPGGRDTQYF. DNA for the CDR3: TGTGCCAGCAGCTCGCCCGGAGGGAGAGATACGCAGTATTTT.

The J gene is TRBJ2-1, the V gene TRBV6-5; D perhaps matches TRBD2 (5 bases). Trimming pared 5 bases from V and 9 bases from J, leaving 17 bases between. The CDR3 runs 14 residues. Germline V gives CDR1 MNHEY, CDR2 SVGAGI. CDR3 in DNA: TGTGCCAGCAGTGTTTTGCCGAGGGCCGGTGAGCAGTTCTTC. It yields the protein CASSVLPRAGEQFF.

This rearrangement joins TRBV15 to TRBJ2-1, with 8 positions matching TRBD1. The trim removed 3 bases at V and 1 base at J, leaving 8 bases unmatched. The CDR3 length is 17 residues. Germline V gene data show CDR1 as LNHNV and CDR2 as YYDKDF (reference sequence). The CDR3 nucleotides read TGTGCCACCAGCAGGGGGTCAGGGGGCGCTTCCTACAATGAGCAGTTCTTC. Translating gives CATSRGSGGASYNEQFF.

The rearrangement links TRBV27 to TRBJ2-7; 12 nucleotides agree with TRBD2. Germline V CDR1 and CDR2: MNHEY, SMNVEV (reference sequence). The CDR3 loop spans 16 amino acids. J was trimmed by 6 bases and V by 3 bases; bases with no gene match: 9. The CDR3 nucleotides are TGTGCCAGCAGTTTCCTCACGACTAGCGGGAGAACCGAGCAGTACTTC. Translating it yields CASSFLTTSGRTEQYF.

This clone showed up many times. Within the sample, other DNA sequences also encode this same CDR3. This chain connects TRBV7-2 to TRBJ1-1, with TRBD1 as a possible D gene (5 bases). Germline loops: CDR1 SGHTA, CDR2 FQGNSA. The CDR3 has 13 residues. Trimming shortened V by 4 bases and J by 5 bases, and 11 bases separated the two germline ends. The CDR3: CASSSGRTTEAFF. DNA of the CDR3: TGTGCCAGCAGCTCGGGACGAACTACTGAAGCTTTCTTT.

Written as DNA, the CDR3 is TGTGCCAGCCGACAGGGAGGTTGGGAGACCCAGTACTTC. It specifies CASRQGGWETQYF. The chain joins TRBV27 to TRBJ2-5, with D possibly TRBD1 on 7 matching bases. CDR1 and CDR2 from the germline V gene are MNHEY and SMNVEV (reference sequence). Between the trimmed V and J ends, which lost 8 bases and 5 bases, there was a span of 15 bases. The CDR3 has 13 amino acids.

This clone was picked up one time. The chain is built from TRBV29-1 and TRBJ2-2, with TRBD1 as a possible D gene (6 bases). Between the trimmed V and J ends, which lost 7 bases and 1 base, there was a span of 10 bases. The CDR3 runs 13 residues. Germline V lookup: CDR1 SQVTM, CDR2 ANQGSEA. The CDR3 nucleotides read TGCAGCGCCCGACAGGTGAACACCGGGGAGCTGTTTTTT. This sequence encodes CSARQVNTGELFF.

This rearrangement joins TRBV29-1 to TRBJ2-4; perhaps TRBD1 as D (5 bases). The V gene lost 1 base and the J gene lost 1 base, with 5 bases spanning the gap. Germline values: CDR1 SQVTM, CDR2 ANQGSEA. The CDR3 has 13 residues. As DNA, the CDR3 is TGCAGCGTTGAAGCAGGGGCCAAAAACATTCAGTACTTC. It translates to CSVEAGAKNIQYF.

The chain has TRBV2 and TRBJ1-2, with TRBD1 matching 8 bases. The CDR3 consists of 15 residues. CDR1 and CDR2 (germline): SNHLY, FYNNEI. The J segment lost 7 bases and the V segment lost 7 bases, leaving 14 bases of the junction unmatched. CDR3 DNA sequence: TGTGCCAGCACTGACTTGGGCAGGGGGCTCCTTGGCTACACCTTC. This codes for CASTDLGRGLLGYTF.